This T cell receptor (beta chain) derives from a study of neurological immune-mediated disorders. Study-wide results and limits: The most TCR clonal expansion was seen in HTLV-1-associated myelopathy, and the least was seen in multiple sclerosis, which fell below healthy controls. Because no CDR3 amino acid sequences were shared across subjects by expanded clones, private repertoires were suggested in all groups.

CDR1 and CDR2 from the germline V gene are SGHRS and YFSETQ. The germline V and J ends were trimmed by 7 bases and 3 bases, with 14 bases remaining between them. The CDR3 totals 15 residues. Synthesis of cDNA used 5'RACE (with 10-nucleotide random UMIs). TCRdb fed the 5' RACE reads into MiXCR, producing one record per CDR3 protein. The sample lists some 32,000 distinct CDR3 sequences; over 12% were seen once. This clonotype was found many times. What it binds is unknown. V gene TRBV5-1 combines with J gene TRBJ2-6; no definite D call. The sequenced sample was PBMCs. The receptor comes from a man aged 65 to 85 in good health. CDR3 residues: CASSVESGGANVLTF. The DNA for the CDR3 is TGCGCCAGCTCCGTAGAGTCGGGTGGGGCCAACGTCCTGACTTTC.